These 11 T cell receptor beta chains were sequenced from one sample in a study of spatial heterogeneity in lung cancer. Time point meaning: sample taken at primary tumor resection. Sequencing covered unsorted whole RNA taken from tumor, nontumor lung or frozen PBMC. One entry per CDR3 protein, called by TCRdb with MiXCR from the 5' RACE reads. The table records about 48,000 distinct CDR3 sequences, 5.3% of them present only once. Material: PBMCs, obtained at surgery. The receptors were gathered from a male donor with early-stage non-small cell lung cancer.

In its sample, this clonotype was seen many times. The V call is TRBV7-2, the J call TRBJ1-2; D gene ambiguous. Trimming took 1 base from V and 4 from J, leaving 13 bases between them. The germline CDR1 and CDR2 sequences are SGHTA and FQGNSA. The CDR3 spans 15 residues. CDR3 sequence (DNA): TGTGCCAGCAGCTTAGAAGGTACCTCGGGCTATGGCTACACCTTC. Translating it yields CASSLEGTSGYGYTF.

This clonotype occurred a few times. For the CDR3, the DNA is TGTGCCAGCAGTGAAGGAGGTGGGGGGAGGTCAGATACGCAGTATTTT. This encodes CASSEGGGGRSDTQYF. The chain couples TRBV6-1 to TRBJ2-3; D perhaps matches TRBD2 (6 bases). V was cut by 1 base and J by 4 bases, with 15 bases left in between. Germline CDR1 and CDR2: MNHNS and SASEGT. The CDR3 is 16 residues long.

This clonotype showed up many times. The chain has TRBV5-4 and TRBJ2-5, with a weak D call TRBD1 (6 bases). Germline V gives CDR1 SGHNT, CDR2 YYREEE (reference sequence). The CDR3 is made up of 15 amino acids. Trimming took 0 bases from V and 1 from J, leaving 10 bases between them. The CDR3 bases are TGTGCCAGCAGCTTGGCAGGGGCTGCCCAAGAGACCCAGTACTTC. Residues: CASSLAGAAQETQYF.

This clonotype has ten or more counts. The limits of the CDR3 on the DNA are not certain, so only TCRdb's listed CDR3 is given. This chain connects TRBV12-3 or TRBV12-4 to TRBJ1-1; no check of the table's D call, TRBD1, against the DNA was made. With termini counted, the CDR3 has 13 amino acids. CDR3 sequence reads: CASSSGPATEAFF.

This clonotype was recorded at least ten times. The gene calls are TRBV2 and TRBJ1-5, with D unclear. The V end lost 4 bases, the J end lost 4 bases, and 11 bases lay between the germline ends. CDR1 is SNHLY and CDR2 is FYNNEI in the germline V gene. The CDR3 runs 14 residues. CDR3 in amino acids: CASSALRENQPQHF. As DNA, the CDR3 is TGTGCCAGCAGTGCTCTCCGGGAAAATCAGCCCCAGCATTTT.

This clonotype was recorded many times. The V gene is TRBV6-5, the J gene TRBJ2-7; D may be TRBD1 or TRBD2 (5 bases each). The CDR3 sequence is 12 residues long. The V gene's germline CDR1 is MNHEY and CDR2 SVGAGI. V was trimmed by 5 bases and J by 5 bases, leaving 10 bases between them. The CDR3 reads CASSRGPDEQYF. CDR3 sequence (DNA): TGTGCCAGCAGTCGGGGACCAGACGAGCAGTACTTC.

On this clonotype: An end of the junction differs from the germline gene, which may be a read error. The CDR3 reads CNASGTGAVSNEQFF. The CDR3 DNA is TGCAATGCTAGTGGGACAGGGGCCGTTAGCAATGAGCAGTTCTTC. The gene calls are TRBV20-1 and TRBJ2-1; 10 positions match TRBD1. Germline CDR1 reads DFQATT; CDR2 reads SNEGSKA (reference sequence). The CDR3 sequence is 15 residues long.

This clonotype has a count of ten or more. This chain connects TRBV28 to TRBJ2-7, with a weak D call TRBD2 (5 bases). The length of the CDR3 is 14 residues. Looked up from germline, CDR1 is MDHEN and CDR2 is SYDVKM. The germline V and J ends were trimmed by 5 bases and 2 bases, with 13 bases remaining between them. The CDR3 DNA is TGTGCCAGCAGTCAAGGCGGGTCAACCTACGAGCAGTACTTC. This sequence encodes CASSQGGSTYEQYF.

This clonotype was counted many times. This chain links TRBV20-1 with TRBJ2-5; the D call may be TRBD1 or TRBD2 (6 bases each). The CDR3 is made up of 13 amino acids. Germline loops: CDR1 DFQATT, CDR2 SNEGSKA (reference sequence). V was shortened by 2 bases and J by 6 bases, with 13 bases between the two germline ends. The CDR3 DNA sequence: TGCAGTGCTAGAAGAGAGGGGGGAAAGACCCAGTACTTC. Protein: CSARREGGKTQYF.

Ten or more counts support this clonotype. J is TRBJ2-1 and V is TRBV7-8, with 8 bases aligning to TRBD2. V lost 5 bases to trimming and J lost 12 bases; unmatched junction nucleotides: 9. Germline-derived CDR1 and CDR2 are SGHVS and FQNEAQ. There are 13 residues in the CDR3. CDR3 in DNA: TGTGCCAGCAGCCCACGGACTAGCCAATGGCAGTTCTTC. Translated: CASSPRTSQWQFF.

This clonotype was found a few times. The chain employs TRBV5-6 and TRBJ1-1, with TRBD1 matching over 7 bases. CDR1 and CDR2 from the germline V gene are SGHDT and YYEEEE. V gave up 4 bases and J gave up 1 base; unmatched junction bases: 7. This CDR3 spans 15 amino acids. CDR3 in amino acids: CASSLWTGWNTEAFF. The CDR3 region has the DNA TGTGCCAGCAGCCTATGGACAGGATGGAACACTGAAGCTTTCTTT. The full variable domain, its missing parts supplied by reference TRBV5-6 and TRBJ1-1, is DAGVTQSPTHLIKTRGQQVTLRCSPKSGHDTVSWYQQALGQGPQFIFQYYEEEERQRGNFPDRFSGHQFPNYSSELNVNALLLGDSALYLCASSLWTGWNTEAFFGQGTRLTVV.